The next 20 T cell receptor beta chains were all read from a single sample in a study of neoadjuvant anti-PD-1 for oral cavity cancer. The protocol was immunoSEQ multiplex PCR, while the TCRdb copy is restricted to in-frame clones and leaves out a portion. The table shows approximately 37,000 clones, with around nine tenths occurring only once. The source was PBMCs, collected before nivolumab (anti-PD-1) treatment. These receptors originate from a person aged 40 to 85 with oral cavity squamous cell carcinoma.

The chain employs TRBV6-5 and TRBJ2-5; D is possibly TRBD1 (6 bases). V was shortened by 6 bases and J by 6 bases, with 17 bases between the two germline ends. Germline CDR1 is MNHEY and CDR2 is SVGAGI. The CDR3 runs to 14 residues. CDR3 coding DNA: TGTGCCAGCAGCCCTCTGGGCAGGGGAAAGACCCAGTACTTC. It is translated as CASSPLGRGKTQYF.

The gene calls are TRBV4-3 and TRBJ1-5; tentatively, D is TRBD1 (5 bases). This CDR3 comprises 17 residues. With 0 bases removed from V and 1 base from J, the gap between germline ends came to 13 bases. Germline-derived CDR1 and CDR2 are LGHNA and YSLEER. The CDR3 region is CASSQDWAGISNQPQHF. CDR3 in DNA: TGCGCCAGCAGCCAAGATTGGGCAGGGATAAGCAATCAGCCCCAGCATTTT.

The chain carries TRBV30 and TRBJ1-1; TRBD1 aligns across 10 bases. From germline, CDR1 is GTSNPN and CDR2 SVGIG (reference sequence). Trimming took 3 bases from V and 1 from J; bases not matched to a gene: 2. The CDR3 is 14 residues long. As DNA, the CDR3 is TGTGCCTGGAGGGGGGACAGGGGGAACACTGAAGCTTTCTTT. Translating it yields CAWRGDRGNTEAFF.

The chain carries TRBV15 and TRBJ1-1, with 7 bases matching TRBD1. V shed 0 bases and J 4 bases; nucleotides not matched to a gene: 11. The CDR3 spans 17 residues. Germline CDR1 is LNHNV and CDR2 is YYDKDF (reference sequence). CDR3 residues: CATSRDGGTVLSTEAFF. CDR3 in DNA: TGTGCCACCAGCAGAGATGGTGGGACAGTACTATCCACTGAAGCTTTCTTT.

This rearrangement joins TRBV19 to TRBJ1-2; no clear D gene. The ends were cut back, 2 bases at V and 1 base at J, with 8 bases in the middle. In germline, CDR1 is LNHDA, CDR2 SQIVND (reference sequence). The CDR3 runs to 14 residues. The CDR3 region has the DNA TGTGCCAGTAGTATAAGGCAGGTTAACTATGGCTACACCTTC. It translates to CASSIRQVNYGYTF.

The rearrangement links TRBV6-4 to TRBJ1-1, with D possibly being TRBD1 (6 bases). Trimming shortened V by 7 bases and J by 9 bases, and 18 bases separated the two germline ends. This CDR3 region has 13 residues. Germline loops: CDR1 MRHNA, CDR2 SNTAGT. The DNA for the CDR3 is TGTGCCAGCACCTCCATACAGGGAGATCAAGCTTTCTTT. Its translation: CASTSIQGDQAFF.

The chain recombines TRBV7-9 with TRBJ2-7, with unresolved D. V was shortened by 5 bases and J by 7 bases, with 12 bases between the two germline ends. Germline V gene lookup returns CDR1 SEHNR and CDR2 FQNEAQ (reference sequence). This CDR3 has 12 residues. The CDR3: CASSAKGREQYF. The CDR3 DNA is TGTGCCAGCAGCGCAAAGGGCAGGGAGCAGTACTTC.

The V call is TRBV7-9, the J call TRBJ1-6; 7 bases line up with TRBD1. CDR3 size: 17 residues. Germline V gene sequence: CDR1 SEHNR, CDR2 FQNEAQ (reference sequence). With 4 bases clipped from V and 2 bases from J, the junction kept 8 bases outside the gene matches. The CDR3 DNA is TGTGCCAGCAGCTCCACAGGGGAAATAACCTATAATTCACCCCTCCACTTT. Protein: CASSSTGEITYNSPLHF.

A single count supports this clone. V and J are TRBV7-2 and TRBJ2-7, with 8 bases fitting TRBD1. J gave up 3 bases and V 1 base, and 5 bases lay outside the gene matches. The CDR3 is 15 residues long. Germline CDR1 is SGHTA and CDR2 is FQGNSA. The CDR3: CASSLGLDRGYEQYF. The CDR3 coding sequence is TGTGCCAGCAGCTTAGGTCTAGACAGGGGCTACGAGCAGTACTTC.

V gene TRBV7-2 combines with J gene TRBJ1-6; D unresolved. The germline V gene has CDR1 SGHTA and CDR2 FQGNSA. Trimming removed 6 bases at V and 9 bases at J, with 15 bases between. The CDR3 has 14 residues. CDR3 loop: CASRTPVTGSPLHF. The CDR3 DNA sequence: TGTGCCAGCAGAACCCCAGTCACCGGTTCACCCCTCCACTTT.

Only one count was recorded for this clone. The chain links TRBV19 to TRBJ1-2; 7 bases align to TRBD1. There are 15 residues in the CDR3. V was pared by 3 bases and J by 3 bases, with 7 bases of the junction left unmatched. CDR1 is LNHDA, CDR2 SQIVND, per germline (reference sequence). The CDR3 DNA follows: TGTGCCAGTAGTATTGTGACAGGGCGATACTATGGCTACACCTTC. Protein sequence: CASSIVTGRYYGYTF.

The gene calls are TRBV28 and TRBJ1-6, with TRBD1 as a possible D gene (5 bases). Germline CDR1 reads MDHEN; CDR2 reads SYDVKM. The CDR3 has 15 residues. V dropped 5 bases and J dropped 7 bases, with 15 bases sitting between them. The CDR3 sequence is CASSPWAGSNSPLHF. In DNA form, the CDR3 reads TGTGCCAGCAGTCCCTGGGCAGGGAGCAATTCACCCCTCCACTTT.

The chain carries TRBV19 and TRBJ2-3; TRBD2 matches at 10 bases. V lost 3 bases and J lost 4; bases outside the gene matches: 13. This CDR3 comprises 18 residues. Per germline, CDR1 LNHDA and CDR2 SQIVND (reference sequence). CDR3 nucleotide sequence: TGTGCCAGTAGTATCACTAGCGGGGAGATGCTCGGGGCAGATACGCAGTATTTT. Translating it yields CASSITSGEMLGADTQYF.

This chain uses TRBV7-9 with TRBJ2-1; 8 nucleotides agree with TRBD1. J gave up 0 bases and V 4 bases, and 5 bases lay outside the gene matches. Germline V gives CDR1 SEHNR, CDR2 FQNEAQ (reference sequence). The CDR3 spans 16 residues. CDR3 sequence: CASSSSRGPSYNEQFF. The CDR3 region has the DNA TGTGCCAGCAGCTCCTCCAGGGGGCCCTCCTACAATGAGCAGTTCTTC.

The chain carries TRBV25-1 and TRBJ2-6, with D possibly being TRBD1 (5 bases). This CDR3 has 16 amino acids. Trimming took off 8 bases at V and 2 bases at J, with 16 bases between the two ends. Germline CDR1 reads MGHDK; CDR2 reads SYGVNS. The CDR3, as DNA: TGTGCCAGCCAGACCCATCTAGGGGCTGGGGCCAACGTCCTGACTTTC. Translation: CASQTHLGAGANVLTF.

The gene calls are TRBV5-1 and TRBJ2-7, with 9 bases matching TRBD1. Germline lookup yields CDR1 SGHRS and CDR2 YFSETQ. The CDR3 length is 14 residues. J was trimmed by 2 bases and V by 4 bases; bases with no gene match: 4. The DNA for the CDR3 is TGCGCCAGCAGCGTGGACAGGGGCCCCTACGAGCAGTACTTC. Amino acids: CASSVDRGPYEQYF.

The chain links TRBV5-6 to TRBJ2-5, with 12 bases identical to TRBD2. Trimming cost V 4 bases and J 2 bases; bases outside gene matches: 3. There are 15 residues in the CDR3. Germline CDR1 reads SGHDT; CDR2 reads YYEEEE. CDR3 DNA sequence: TGTGCCAGCAGCAGGACTAGCGGGATTCAAGAGACCCAGTACTTC. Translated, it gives CASSRTSGIQETQYF.

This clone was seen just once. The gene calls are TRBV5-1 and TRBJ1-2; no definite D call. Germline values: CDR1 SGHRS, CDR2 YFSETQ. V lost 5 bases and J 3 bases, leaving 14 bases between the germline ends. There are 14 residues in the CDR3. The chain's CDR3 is CASSPLRDHYGYTF. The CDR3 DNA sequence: TGCGCCAGCAGTCCCTTGAGGGATCACTATGGCTACACCTTC.

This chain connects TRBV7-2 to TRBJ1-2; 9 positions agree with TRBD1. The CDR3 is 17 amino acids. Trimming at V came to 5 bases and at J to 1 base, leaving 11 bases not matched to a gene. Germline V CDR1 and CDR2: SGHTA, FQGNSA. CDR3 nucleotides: TGTGCCAGCAGCCTGAACCCTGGACAGGGGCTTAACTATGGCTACACCTTC. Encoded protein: CASSLNPGQGLNYGYTF.

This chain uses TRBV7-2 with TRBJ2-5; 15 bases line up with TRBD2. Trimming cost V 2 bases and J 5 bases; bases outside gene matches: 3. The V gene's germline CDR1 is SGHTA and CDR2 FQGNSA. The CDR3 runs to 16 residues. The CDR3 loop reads CASSLSGTSGGETQYF. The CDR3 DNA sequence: TGTGCCAGCAGCTTAAGTGGGACTAGCGGGGGGGAGACCCAGTACTTC.